This is a list of T cell receptor beta chains from one sample in a study of CD8+CD57+ T cells in acquired aplastic anemia. TCRdb redid the calling of the reads with MiXCR, one entry per CDR3 protein. The sample consists of 150,000 or so distinct CDR3 sequences, roughly 54% of them appearing once. The source material was sorted CD4+, CD8+, or CD8+CD57+ T cells (not recorded which) from PBMCs. The receptors originated from a human donor with aplastic anemia. The CDR3 runs from the conserved cysteine through the conserved F or W. The D gene is left open where the match is weak. Clone size is given for some rows only: seen once, a few or many times, or a class if the clone is expanded.

J: TRBJ2-1
length: 15
D: NA
V: TRBV3-1
size: NA
DNA: TGTGCCAGCAGCCAAAGGGGGGGAGGGGCGATTGAGCAGTTCTTC
CDR3: CASSQRGGGAIEQFF

J: TRBJ1-1
length: 15
D: TRBD1
V: TRBV5-4
size: NA
DNA: TGCGCCAGCAGCCTGAGGACAGGGCCTAGCTTTGAAGCTTTCTTT
CDR3: CASSLRTGPSFEAFF

J: TRBJ2-7
length: 14
D: TRBD1
V: TRBV10-3
size: NA
DNA: TGTGCCACGAAGCCCGGGACAGGGACCTACGAGCAGTACTTC
CDR3: CATKPGTGTYEQYF

J: TRBJ2-5
length: 16
D: TRBD2
V: TRBV13
size: NA
DNA: TGTGCCAGCAGCCCTACTAGCGGGGGCCATCAAGAGACCCAGTACTTC
CDR3: CASSPTSGGHQETQYF

J: TRBJ2-7
length: 15
D: TRBD2
V: TRBV7-2
size: once
DNA: TGTGCCAGCAGCTTAGCGACTAGCGGGGGCTACGAGCAGTACTTC
CDR3: CASSLATSGGYEQYF

J: TRBJ2-5
length: 14
D: TRBD1
V: TRBV5-6
size: NA
DNA: TGTGCCAGCAGCCTCGGGACAGGGGTGGGGACCCAGTACTTC
CDR3: CASSLGTGVGTQYF

J: TRBJ1-1
length: 15
D: TRBD1
V: TRBV7-8
size: NA
DNA: TGTGCCAGCAGCCCATTGGGGACAGGGAAGACTGAAGCTTTCTTT
CDR3: CASSPLGTGKTEAFF

J: TRBJ2-1
length: 14
D: NA
V: TRBV7-3
size: NA
DNA: TGTGCCAGCGGGTCGAGCCTTGGGAGAACCCAGCAGTTCTTC
CDR3: CASGSSLGRTQQFF

J: TRBJ2-7
length: 14
D: NA
V: TRBV11-2
size: NA
DNA: TGTGCCAGCAGCGGCCCGGGACATGGTCTCGAGCAGTACTTC
CDR3: CASSGPGHGLEQYF

J: TRBJ1-1
length: 14
D: NA
V: TRBV5-5
size: NA
DNA: TGTGCCAGCAGCCAAGTGAGGATGAACACTGAAGCTTTCTTT
CDR3: CASSQVRMNTEAFF

J: TRBJ2-5
length: 16
D: NA
V: TRBV24-1
size: NA
DNA: TGTGCCACCAGTGGGCCGGGACAAAACTCGCGGGAGACCCAGTACTTC
CDR3: CATSGPGQNSRETQYF

J: TRBJ1-5
length: 15
D: TRBD1
V: TRBV20-1
size: once
DNA: TGCAGTGCTAGGATGACAGGGGTGGTTTATCAGCCCCAGCATTTT
CDR3: CSARMTGVVYQPQHF

J: TRBJ1-2
length: 16
D: NA
V: TRBV12-3/TRBV12-4
size: few
DNA: TGTGCCAGCAGTACCCTGGGGAACAGGGATCCCTATGGCTACACCTTC
CDR3: CASSTLGNRDPYGYTF

J: TRBJ2-5
length: 14
D: NA
V: TRBV7-2
size: NA
DNA: TGTGCCAGCAGGGTTTCAGGGGCCCAAGAGACCCAGTACTTC
CDR3: CASRVSGAQETQYF

J: TRBJ1-1
length: 13
D: NA
V: TRBV7-2
size: many
DNA: TGTGCCAGCAGCCCCCGACAGAACACTGAAGCTTTCTTT
CDR3: CASSPRQNTEAFF

J: TRBJ2-6
length: 16
D: NA
V: TRBV11-1
size: NA
DNA: TGTGCCAGCCAGGAGGGGGGTTTCTCTGGGGCCAACGTCCTGACTTTC
CDR3: CASQEGGFSGANVLTF

J: TRBJ1-3
length: 16
D: TRBD1
V: TRBV7-9
size: many
DNA: TGTGCCAGCAGCTCCGACAGGGTCTCGGCTGGAAACACCATATATTTT
CDR3: CASSSDRVSAGNTIYF

J: TRBJ2-7
length: 17
D: NA
V: TRBV27
size: NA
DNA: TGTGCCAGCAGTATTGTTTTCGGCGGGGCGATGATCTACGAGCAGTACTTC
CDR3: CASSIVFGGAMIYEQYF

J: TRBJ2-7
length: 15
D: TRBD2
V: TRBV19
size: NA
DNA: TGTGCCAGTAGTATAGGCCTAGCGGGGACCTACGAGCAGTACTTC
CDR3: CASSIGLAGTYEQYF

J: TRBJ2-7
length: 14
D: TRBD2
V: TRBV7-3
size: once
DNA: TGTGCCAGCACCCGAGCGGGGAGCTCCTACGAGCAGTACTTC
CDR3: CASTRAGSSYEQYF

J: TRBJ2-7
length: 15
D: NA
V: TRBV29-1
size: many
DNA: TGCAGCACCGTTGGAGGGGAATTCGGATCCTACGAGCAGTACTTC
CDR3: CSTVGGEFGSYEQYF

J: TRBJ1-2
length: 15
D: TRBD1
V: TRBV19
size: NA
DNA: TGTGCCAGTTTAGCGGCTGGGACAGGGGACGGTGGCTACACCTTC
CDR3: CASLAAGTGDGGYTF

J: TRBJ2-6
length: 15
D: NA
V: TRBV7-6
size: many
DNA: TGTGCCAGCAGCCGCCTTTCCTCTGGGGCCAACGTCCTGACTTTC
CDR3: CASSRLSSGANVLTF

J: TRBJ2-3
length: 15
D: NA
V: TRBV4-1
size: NA
DNA: TGCGCCAGCAGCCAAGTGGGGGTTGGCACAGATACGCAGTATTTT
CDR3: CASSQVGVGTDTQYF

J: TRBJ1-3
length: 14
D: NA
V: TRBV20-1
size: NA
DNA: TGCAGTGCTAGGGCGGAGGGTACAGGAAACACCATATATTTT
CDR3: CSARAEGTGNTIYF

J: TRBJ2-7
length: 14
D: TRBD2
V: TRBV19
size: NA
DNA: TGTGCCACACGGGGGGGAAGGAGCTCCTACGAGCAGTACTTC
CDR3: CATRGGRSSYEQYF

J: TRBJ1-1
length: 13
D: TRBD1
V: TRBV19
size: NA
DNA: TGTGCCAGTAGTGGGACAGGATACACTGAAGCTTTCTTT
CDR3: CASSGTGYTEAFF

J: TRBJ2-6
length: 18
D: NA
V: TRBV5-1
size: many
DNA: TGCGCCAGCAGCTCATCCAGGGTGTTCGGAGCTGGGGCCAACGTCCTGACTTTC
CDR3: CASSSSRVFGAGANVLTF

J: TRBJ1-2
length: 13
D: NA
V: TRBV24-1
size: few
DNA: TGTGCCACCAGTGATTTGGGTAACTATGGCTACACCTTC
CDR3: CATSDLGNYGYTF

J: TRBJ2-5
length: 21
D: TRBD1
V: TRBV7-6
size: many
DNA: TGTGCCAGCAGCACACCCGGGGAGGGGGCTCGACAGGGGGCTAGCCAAGAGACCCAGTACTTC
CDR3: CASSTPGEGARQGASQETQYF

J: TRBJ2-1
length: 10
D: NA
V: TRBV2
size: many
DNA: TGTGCCAGTTTTTACAATGAGCAGTTCTTC
CDR3: CASFYNEQFF

J: TRBJ2-1
length: 17
D: TRBD2
V: TRBV7-2
size: many
DNA: TGTGCCAGCAGCTTACCGTACTTGCGGGGGGGCAAGAATGAGCAGTTCTTC
CDR3: CASSLPYLRGGKNEQFF

J: TRBJ1-2
length: 14
D: NA
V: TRBV2
size: NA
DNA: TGTGCCAGCAGTGAGTTAAAAGGTTTTGGTGGCTACACCTTC
CDR3: CASSELKGFGGYTF

J: TRBJ1-2
length: 16
D: NA
V: TRBV20-1
size: NA
DNA: TGCAGTGCTAGAGTCCCAACAAGCAGTATCGGCTATGGCTACACCTTC
CDR3: CSARVPTSSIGYGYTF

J: TRBJ1-2
length: 14
D: TRBD1
V: TRBV10-2
size: many
DNA: TGCGCCAGCAGGCCGGACAGGGTTGCTTATGGCTACACCTTC
CDR3: CASRPDRVAYGYTF

J: TRBJ2-3
length: 14
D: TRBD2
V: TRBV20-1
size: NA
DNA: TGCAGTGCCACTAGCGGGGTGAGCACAGATACGCAGTATTTT
CDR3: CSATSGVSTDTQYF

J: TRBJ1-4
length: 14
D: NA
V: TRBV27
size: few
DNA: TGTGCCAGCAGTTTATCCCGCGGGAATGAAAAACTGTTTTTT
CDR3: CASSLSRGNEKLFF

J: TRBJ2-5
length: 11
D: NA
V: TRBV7-9
size: NA
DNA: TGTGCCAGCAGCCAGCTCGAGACCCAGTACTTC
CDR3: CASSQLETQYF

J: TRBJ2-1
length: 15
D: TRBD2
V: TRBV6-1
size: many
DNA: TGTGCCAGCAGTGTTTCTAGCGGGGGGGTCAATGAGCAGTTCTTC
CDR3: CASSVSSGGVNEQFF

J: TRBJ1-4
length: 15
D: TRBD1
V: TRBV4-2
size: many
DNA: TGTGCCAGCAGCCAGGAGGACAGGGGAGGCGAAAAACTGTTTTTT
CDR3: CASSQEDRGGEKLFF

J: TRBJ2-1
length: 16
D: NA
V: TRBV2
size: NA
DNA: TGTGCCAGCAGTGAACTCGGATTCAGCTCCTACAATGAGCAGTTCTTC
CDR3: CASSELGFSSYNEQFF

J: TRBJ1-1
length: 16
D: TRBD1
V: TRBV11-3
size: many
DNA: TGTGCCCCCGATCAAGCGGAGGGACAGGGGAACACTGAAGCTTTCTTT
CDR3: CAPDQAEGQGNTEAFF

J: TRBJ2-5
length: 14
D: NA
V: TRBV6-5
size: many
DNA: TGTGCCAGCAGTGACGACCCTCGGGGGGAGACCCAGTACTTC
CDR3: CASSDDPRGETQYF

J: TRBJ2-7
length: 15
D: NA
V: TRBV11-2
size: once
DNA: TGTGCCAGCAGCTTAGTCAGGGGCGGGTACTACGAGCAGTACTTC
CDR3: CASSLVRGGYYEQYF

J: TRBJ2-3
length: 15
D: NA
V: TRBV6-1
size: many
DNA: TGTGCCAGCAGTGAAGCAGTGGATAGCACAGATACGCAGTATTTT
CDR3: CASSEAVDSTDTQYF

J: TRBJ2-7
length: 11
D: NA
V: TRBV20-1
size: many
DNA: TGCAGTGCTCCCCGCTCGCGGGAGCAGTACTTC
CDR3: CSAPRSREQYF

J: TRBJ2-2
length: 13
D: NA
V: TRBV7-9
size: NA
DNA: TGTGCCAGCAGCTTAGTGGCCAGAGGGGAGCTGTTTTTT
CDR3: CASSLVARGELFF

J: TRBJ2-5
length: 13
D: NA
V: TRBV20-1
size: few
DNA: TGCAGTGCGCCGAACGCGGGGAAAGAGACCCAGTACTTC
CDR3: CSAPNAGKETQYF

J: TRBJ2-7
length: 13
D: NA
V: TRBV9
size: NA
DNA: TGTGCCAGCAGCGTAGAGGACAGCTACGAGCAGTACTTC
CDR3: CASSVEDSYEQYF

J: TRBJ2-3
length: 16
D: NA
V: TRBV4-2
size: many
DNA: TGTGCCAGCAGCCAAGAGCAGGGTTTGCTGACAGATACGCAGTATTTT
CDR3: CASSQEQGLLTDTQYF

J: TRBJ2-7
length: 14
D: NA
V: TRBV7-9
size: many
DNA: TGTGCCAGCAGCCCCTCGGACGGAGACTACGAGCAGTACTTC
CDR3: CASSPSDGDYEQYF